This TCR beta chain appears in the sequencing data of a study of blood T cell repertoires in COVID-19. Study-wide background: From the United States, Italy and Spain came samples of acute and convalescent COVID-19. The analysed material was cDNA or gDNA that came from T cells, B-cell-depleted T cells, or PBMCs.

The CDR3 is made up of 16 amino acids. In the authors' workflow: Estimated nucleated cell counts came from reference gene primer amplification. This table comes from immunoSEQ multiplex PCR, and its TCRdb copy is limited to in-frame clones, with some not included. Clone size and the V and J calls come from that table; the DNA yielded D and trimming. The repertoire consists of 110,000 or so clones, with 90% occurring once and the leading ten covering around 4.5%. V and J are TRBV21-1 and TRBJ1-4. TRBV21-1 is termed a pseudogene. Sequencing used peripheral blood. The sequence was collected from a woman aged 45-65 years with acute or convalescent COVID-19. Here the CDR3 DNA reads TGTGCCAGCAGCACGCTCGGGGAGTGGACGTGGGGAAAACTGTTTTTT. It is translated as CASSTLGEWTWGKLFF.